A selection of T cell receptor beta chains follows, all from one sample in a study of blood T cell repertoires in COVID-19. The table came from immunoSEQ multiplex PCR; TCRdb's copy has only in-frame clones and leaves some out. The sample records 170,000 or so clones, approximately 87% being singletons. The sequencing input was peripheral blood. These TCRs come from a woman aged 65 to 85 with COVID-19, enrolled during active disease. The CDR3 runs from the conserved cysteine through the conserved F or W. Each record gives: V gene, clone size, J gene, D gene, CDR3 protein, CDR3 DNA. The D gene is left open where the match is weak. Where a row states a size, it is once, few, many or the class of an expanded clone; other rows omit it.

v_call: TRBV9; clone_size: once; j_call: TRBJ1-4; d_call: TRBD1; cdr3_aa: CASSPGTAANEKLFF; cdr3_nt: TGTGCCAGCAGCCCTGGGACAGCTGCTAATGAAAAACTGTTTTTT
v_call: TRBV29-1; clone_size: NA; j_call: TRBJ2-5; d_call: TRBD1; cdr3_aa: CSVEGGSRGWRETQYF; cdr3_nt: TGCAGCGTTGAAGGAGGGAGCAGGGGGTGGCGAGAGACCCAGTACTTC
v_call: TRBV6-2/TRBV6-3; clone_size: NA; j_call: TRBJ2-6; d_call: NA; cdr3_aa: CASSYGGSGANVLTF; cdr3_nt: TGTGCCAGCAGTTATGGCGGGTCCGGGGCCAACGTCCTGACTTTC
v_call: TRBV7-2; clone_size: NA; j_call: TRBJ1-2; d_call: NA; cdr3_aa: CASSSDTYYGYTF; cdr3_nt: TGTGCCAGCAGCTCGGACACATACTATGGCTACACCTTC
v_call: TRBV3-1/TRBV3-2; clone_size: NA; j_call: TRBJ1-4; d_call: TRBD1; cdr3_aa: CASSSTGNEKLFF; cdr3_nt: TGTGCCAGCAGCTCGACAGGGAATGAAAAACTGTTTTTT
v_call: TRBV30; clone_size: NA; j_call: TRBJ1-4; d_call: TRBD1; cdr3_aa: CAWRQGAKEKLFF; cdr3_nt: TGTGCCTGGAGACAGGGGGCCAAAGAAAAACTGTTTTTT
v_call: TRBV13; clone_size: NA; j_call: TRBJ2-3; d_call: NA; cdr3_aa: CASSFSSTDTQYF; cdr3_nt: TGTGCCAGCAGCTTCAGTAGCACAGATACGCAGTATTTT
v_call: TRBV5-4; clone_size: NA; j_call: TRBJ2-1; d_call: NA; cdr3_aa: CASSLTSYEQFF; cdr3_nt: TGTGCCAGCAGCTTAACTAGCTATGAGCAGTTCTTC
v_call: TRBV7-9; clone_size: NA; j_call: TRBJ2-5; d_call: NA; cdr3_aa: CASSHPASRETQYF; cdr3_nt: TGTGCCAGCAGCCACCCCGCGTCTCGAGAGACCCAGTACTTC
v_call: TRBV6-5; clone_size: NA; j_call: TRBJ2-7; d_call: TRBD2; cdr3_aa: CASRSGGNEQYF; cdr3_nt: TGTGCCAGCAGATCGGGGGGGAACGAGCAGTACTTC
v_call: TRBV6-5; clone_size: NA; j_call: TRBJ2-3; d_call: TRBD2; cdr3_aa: CATKREGLYTQYF; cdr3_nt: TGTGCCACCAAGCGGGAGGGCCTATATACGCAGTATTTT
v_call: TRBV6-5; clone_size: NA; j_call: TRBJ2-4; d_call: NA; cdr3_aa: CASSGIGYIQYF; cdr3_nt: TGTGCCAGCAGCGGGATTGGGTACATTCAGTACTTC
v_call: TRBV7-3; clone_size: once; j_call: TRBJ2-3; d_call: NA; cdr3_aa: CASSPWGGRTDTQYF; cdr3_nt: TGTGCCAGCAGCCCCTGGGGGGGGCGCACAGATACGCAGTATTTT
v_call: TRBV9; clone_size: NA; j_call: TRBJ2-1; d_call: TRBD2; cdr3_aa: CASSPRDYYNEQFF; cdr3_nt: TGTGCCAGCAGCCCGCGGGACTACTACAATGAGCAGTTCTTC
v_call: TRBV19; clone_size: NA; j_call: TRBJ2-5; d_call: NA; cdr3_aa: CASSQYGAGTVETQYF; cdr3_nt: TGTGCCAGTAGCCAATATGGTGCGGGAACGGTAGAGACCCAGTACTTC
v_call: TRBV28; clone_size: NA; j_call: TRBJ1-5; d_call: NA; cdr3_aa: CASSLSRYNQPQHF; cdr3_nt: TGTGCCAGCAGTTTAAGCCGTTACAATCAGCCCCAGCATTTT
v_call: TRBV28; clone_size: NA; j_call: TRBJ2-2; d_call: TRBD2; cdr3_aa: CASRPAGNGRAGELFF; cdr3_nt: TGTGCCAGCAGACCTGCGGGGAACGGGAGGGCCGGGGAGCTGTTTTTT
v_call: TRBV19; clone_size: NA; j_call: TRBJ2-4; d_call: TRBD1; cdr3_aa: CASSDRGSGIQYF; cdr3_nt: TGTGCCAGTAGTGACAGGGGCTCCGGCATTCAGTACTTC
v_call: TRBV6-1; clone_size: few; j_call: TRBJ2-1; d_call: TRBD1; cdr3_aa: CASRLAGTGFNEQFF; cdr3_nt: TGTGCCAGCAGATTAGCCGGGACAGGTTTCAATGAGCAGTTCTTC
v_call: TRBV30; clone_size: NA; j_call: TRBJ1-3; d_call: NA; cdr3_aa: CAQGKPGNTIYF; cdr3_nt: TGTGCCCAGGGGAAGCCTGGAAACACCATATATTTT
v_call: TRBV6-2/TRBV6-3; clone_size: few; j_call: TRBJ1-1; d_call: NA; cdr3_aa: CASSYEQAKAFF; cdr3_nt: TGTGCCAGCAGTTACGAGCAGGCGAAAGCTTTCTTT
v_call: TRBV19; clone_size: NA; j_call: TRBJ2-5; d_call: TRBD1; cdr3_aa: CASSMGTGVVETQYF; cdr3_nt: TGTGCCAGTAGTATGGGGACAGGGGTAGTGGAGACCCAGTACTTC
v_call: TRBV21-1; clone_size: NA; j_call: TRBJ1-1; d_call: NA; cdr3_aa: CASRVTDNTEAFF; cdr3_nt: TGTGCCAGCAGGGTGACAGATAACACTGAAGCTTTCTTT
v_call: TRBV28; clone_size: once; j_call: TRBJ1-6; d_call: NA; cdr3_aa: CASVTGNSPLHF; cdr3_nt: TGTGCCAGCGTGACAGGAAATTCACCCCTCCACTTT
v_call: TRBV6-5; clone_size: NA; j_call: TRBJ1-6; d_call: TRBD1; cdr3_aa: CASSRGLNNSPLHF; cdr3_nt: TGTGCCAGCAGCAGGGGGCTAAACAATTCACCCCTCCACTTT
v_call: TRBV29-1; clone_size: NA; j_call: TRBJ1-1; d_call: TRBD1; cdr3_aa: CSVAGQGFTEAFF; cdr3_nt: TGCAGCGTTGCAGGACAGGGCTTCACTGAAGCTTTCTTT